This T cell receptor (beta chain) was recovered during a study of Graves' ophthalmopathy and Graves' hyperthyroidism. Using RNA transcripts, the TCR beta CDR3 regions were amplified. RT-PCR in the first round used HTBI primers; a second-round multiplex PCR followed. TCRdb called the multiplex PCR reads again in MiXCR, with one record for every CDR3 protein. The table has about 660,000 distinct CDR3 sequences, about 41% seen once. If patients had other autoimmune diseases, uncontrolled infections, pregnancy or lactation, they were excluded. The CDR3 has 16 residues. J gave up 0 bases and V 6 bases, and 7 bases lay outside the gene matches. Germline CDR1 is SNHLY and CDR2 is FYNNEI.

The gene calls are TRBV2 and TRBJ1-3, with 8 nucleotides matching TRBD1. The clonotype was recovered from an adult man with Graves' ophthalmopathy. The sample comprised peripheral blood. As DNA, the CDR3 is TGTGCCAGCAGCTACAGGACAGGGTTCTCTGGAAACACCATATATTTT. This gives the protein CASSYRTGFSGNTIYF. The full variable domain, completed using reference TRBV2 and TRBJ1-3, is EPEVTQTPSHQVTQMGQEVILRCVPISNHLYFYWYRQILGQKVEFLVSFYNNEISEKSEIFDDQFSVERPDGSNFTLKIRSTKLEDSAMYFCASSYRTGFSGNTIYFGEGSWLTVV.